The 21 T cell receptor beta chains in this list originate from one sample, sequenced in a study of Graves' ophthalmopathy and Graves' hyperthyroidism. The study amplified TCR beta CDR3 regions using RNA transcripts. Second-round multiplex PCR came after first-round RT-PCR with HTBI primers. TCRdb reprocessed the multiplex PCR reads via MiXCR and lists one record per CDR3 protein. The sample holds 450,000 to 600,000 distinct CDR3 sequences, 35% to 45% seen once. The specimen was peripheral blood or thyroid tissue (not recorded which). These receptors all stem from an adult man with Graves' hyperthyroidism.

This clonotype has only a few counts. The chain couples TRBV6-1 to TRBJ2-5; 10 bases line up with TRBD1. Trimming cost V 4 bases and J 3 bases; bases outside gene matches: 8. Germline CDR1 and CDR2: MNHNS and SASEGT. The CDR3 runs to 16 residues. Here the CDR3 reads CASSGTPGQGKETQYF. CDR3 bases: TGTGCCAGCAGTGGGACCCCGGGACAGGGGAAAGAGACCCAGTACTTC.

The J gene is TRBJ2-7, the V gene TRBV7-2, with a possible D match to TRBD1 (6 bases). Matching the DNA end better, TRBJ2-1 makes the J call doubtful. Germline V gene data show CDR1 as SGHTA and CDR2 as FQGNSA. CDR3 size: 14 residues. CDR3 loop: CASSFRGRGNEQFF. The CDR3 DNA sequence: TGTGCCAGCAGCTTCAGGGGCAGGGGAAATGAGCAGTTCTTC.

This chain connects TRBV7-9 to TRBJ1-5, with D unclear. The CDR3 is 16 amino acids. CDR1 and CDR2 from the germline V gene are SEHNR and FQNEAQ (reference sequence). V was clipped by 1 base and J by 2 bases, with 12 bases between them. The chain's CDR3 is CASSLGREVGNQPQHF. The DNA of the CDR3 is TGTGCCAGCAGCTTAGGACGGGAGGTCGGCAATCAGCCCCAGCATTTT.

This clonotype was seen many times. The rearrangement uses TRBV11-2 and TRBJ1-4, with TRBD1 as a possible D gene (5 bases). Trimming cost V 6 bases and J 2 bases, with 16 bases left between them. CDR3 length equals 16 residues. In germline, CDR1 is SGHAT, CDR2 FQNNGV. The CDR3: CASRGTLARTNEKLFF. The DNA of the CDR3 is TGTGCCAGCAGAGGGACCCTAGCAAGGACTAATGAAAAACTGTTTTTT.

CDR3 bases: TGTGCCAGCAGTGCGAGGACAGGGAACTATGGCTACACCTTC. Amino acid sequence: CASSARTGNYGYTF. The chain uses TRBV2 and TRBJ1-2; TRBD1 agrees at 8 bases. V lost 4 bases to trimming and J lost 2 bases; unmatched junction nucleotides: 3. In germline, CDR1 is SNHLY, CDR2 FYNNEI. CDR3 size: 14 residues.

This clonotype was seen a few times. This sequence may be a read error, since a much larger clone differs from it by one base. This chain links TRBV6-5 with TRBJ2-2; D is perhaps TRBD1 (5 bases). The CDR3 extends over 14 amino acids. CDR1 MNHEY and CDR2 SVGAGI come from the germline V gene. The V gene lost 2 bases and the J gene lost 3 bases, with 7 bases spanning the gap. For the CDR3, the DNA is TGTGCCAGCAGTTACGGCAGGGACACCGGGGAGCTGTTTTTT. It translates to CASSYGRDTGELFF.

The chain has TRBV24-1 and TRBJ1-2; D is perhaps TRBD1 (5 bases). The V gene's germline CDR1 is KGHDR and CDR2 SFDVKD. The CDR3 runs to 19 residues. The V gene lost 5 bases and the J gene lost 7 bases, with 31 bases spanning the gap. CDR3 DNA: TGTGCCACCAGTGGCCCCGGCGAGAAAGCTGTCCCAGGGATTTCTGGCTACACCTTC. This translates into CATSGPGEKAVPGISGYTF.

The V gene is TRBV20-1, the J gene TRBJ2-5; D possibly corresponds to TRBD1 (6 bases). This CDR3 region has 15 residues. Trimming pared 3 bases from V and 4 bases from J, leaving 18 bases between. The germline gives CDR1 DFQATT, CDR2 SNEGSKA (reference sequence). DNA for the CDR3: TGCAGTGCTAGCCCCTTTGAAGGGGGTGGAGAGACCCAGTACTTC. It is translated as CSASPFEGGGETQYF.

The chain carries TRBV29-1 and TRBJ2-2; 14 positions match TRBD2. With 4 bases clipped from V and 4 bases from J, the junction kept 5 bases outside the gene matches. From germline, CDR1 is SQVTM and CDR2 ANQGSEA. The CDR3 runs 16 residues. The CDR3 DNA sequence: TGCAGCGTTGGGACCGGGACTAGCGGGAGCACCGGGGAGCTGTTTTTT. This encodes CSVGTGTSGSTGELFF.

This clonotype came up many times. The chain links TRBV29-1 to TRBJ2-7; 12 bases align to TRBD2. The junction had 8 bases not matched to a gene; V was cut back by 4 bases and J by 4 bases. The length of the CDR3 is 15 residues. Germline values: CDR1 SQVTM, CDR2 ANQGSEA. CDR3 bases: TGCAGCGTTGTGCTAGCGGGAGGGCTGGGATACGAGCAGTACTTC. Translation gives CSVVLAGGLGYEQYF.

This clonotype was seen a handful of times. Being one base from a much bigger clone, this may be a read error. V and J are TRBV9 and TRBJ2-5; 13 positions match TRBD2. Looked up from germline, CDR1 is SGDLS and CDR2 is YYNGEE. The CDR3 has 16 residues. The CDR3, as DNA: TGTGCCAGCAGCTCCGGACTAGCGGGGGCACAAGGGACCCAGTACTTC. Encoded protein: CASSSGLAGAQGTQYF.

The chain carries TRBV7-9 and TRBJ1-6; D is possibly TRBD1 (6 bases). V was trimmed by 5 bases and J by 1 base, leaving 30 bases between them. CDR1 SEHNR and CDR2 FQNEAQ come from the germline V gene (reference sequence). The CDR3 contains 22 residues. CDR3 region: CASSQTQPGAKVISSYNSPLHF. The DNA for the CDR3 is TGTGCCAGCAGCCAGACCCAGCCGGGGGCAAAAGTGATAAGTTCCTATAATTCACCCCTCCACTTT.

This clonotype has more than one count but fewer than ten. The rearrangement links TRBV5-4 to TRBJ1-6, with D perhaps matching TRBD1 (5 bases). CDR1 and CDR2 (germline): SGHNT, YYREEE (reference sequence). This CDR3 spans 16 amino acids. Between the trimmed V and J ends, which lost 3 bases and 5 bases, there was a span of 15 bases. CDR3 loop: CASSSGGRRNNSPLHF. CDR3 in DNA: TGTGCCAGCAGCTCGGGGGGACGGCGAAATAATTCACCCCTCCACTTT.

The chain combines TRBV7-2 with TRBJ2-2, with D uncertain. This CDR3 comprises 13 residues. V was trimmed by 1 base and J by 8 bases, leaving 8 bases between them. Germline CDR1 is SGHTA and CDR2 is FQGNSA. The CDR3 sequence: CASSLGKRGELFF. The DNA of the CDR3 is TGTGCCAGCAGCTTAGGGAAAAGAGGGGAGCTGTTTTTT.

With respect to this clonotype: A junction boundary mismatches the germline segment, possibly from a read error. The V call is TRBV7-2, the J call TRBJ2-5, with D possibly matching TRBD2 (6 bases). Germline V CDR1 and CDR2: SGHTA, FQGNSA. There are 13 residues in the CDR3. The CDR3 reads CAGSLGGRGTQYF. The CDR3 region has the DNA TGTGCCGGCAGCTTGGGGGGTAGAGGGACCCAGTACTTC.

Points on this clonotype: A clone one base away is much larger, so this may be a read error. The V and J genes are TRBV7-2 and TRBJ1-4; D possibly corresponds to TRBD1 (5 bases). Germline CDR1 is SGHTA and CDR2 is FQGNSA. CDR3 length: 14 amino acids. CDR3 DNA: TGTGCCAGCAGCCCCCAGGGCCGTAATGAAAAACCGTTTTTT. Translation gives CASSPQGRNEKPFF.

In this sample, this clonotype turned up many times. V is TRBV7-8 and J is TRBJ2-7, with 9 bases identical to TRBD1. The ends lost 5 bases at V and 2 bases at J; junction bases unmatched: 7. This CDR3 comprises 15 residues. Germline CDR1 is SGHVS and CDR2 is FQNEAQ. Here the CDR3 DNA reads TGTGCCAGCAGCCCTCCGGGACAGGGAACCTACGAGCAGTACTTC. This sequence encodes CASSPPGQGTYEQYF.

With regard to this clonotype: One junction end does not reproduce the germline sequence, and a read error may be involved. This chain uses TRBV2 with TRBJ2-5; D might be TRBD2 (5 bases). Looked up from germline, CDR1 is SNHLY and CDR2 is FYNNEI. The CDR3 loop spans 12 amino acids. CDR3 region: CASSEVLVGLFF. The CDR3 region has the DNA TGTGCCAGCAGTGAAGTACTAGTCGGTCTGTTCTTC.

This clonotype was found many times. The chain has TRBV7-2 and TRBJ1-5, with 10 bases identical to TRBD1. V gave up 2 bases and J gave up 6 bases; unmatched junction bases: 7. The germline CDR1 and CDR2 sequences are SGHTA and FQGNSA. This CDR3 is built from 16 residues. The CDR3 reads CASSLTGQGVSQPQHF. The CDR3 region has the DNA TGTGCCAGCAGCTTAACCGGACAGGGGGTAAGTCAGCCCCAGCATTTT.

The V and J genes are TRBV29-1 and TRBJ2-1; TRBD1 agrees at 10 bases. Germline V gene data show CDR1 as SQVTM and CDR2 as ANQGSEA. The length of the CDR3 is 15 residues. J was trimmed by 9 bases and V by 6 bases; bases with no gene match: 14. CDR3 region: CSVDSWDRGNGEQFF. CDR3 sequence (DNA): TGCAGCGTGGACTCCTGGGACAGGGGTAACGGTGAGCAGTTCTTC.

V and J are TRBV3-1 and TRBJ1-3; no definite D call. V was shortened by 4 bases and J by 4 bases, with 11 bases between the two germline ends. Germline CDR1 reads LGHDT; CDR2 reads YNNKEL (reference sequence). The CDR3 runs 14 residues. The CDR3 is CASSPASAGNTIYF. As DNA, the CDR3 is TGTGCCAGCAGCCCCGCGAGTGCCGGAAACACCATATATTTT.